The 21 T cell receptor beta chains listed next were all sequenced from one sample in a study of cytomegalovirus exposure and HLA in healthy donors. The primer mix had 60 Vbeta and 13 Jbeta primers. The data were produced by immunoSEQ multiplex PCR, yet TCRdb's version contains in-frame clones alone and is incomplete. This table has roughly 200,000 clones, about 77% appearing once. Sequencing input: PBMCs. These receptors all come from a female donor in good health and CMV-seronegative.

Comment on this clone: Additional DNA sequences in this sample encode the identical CDR3. This chain links TRBV5-1 with TRBJ2-1; TRBD1 aligns across 10 bases. The trim removed 3 bases at V and 6 bases at J, leaving 6 bases unmatched. CDR3 length: 15 residues. Germline assignment: CDR1 SGHRS and CDR2 YFSETQ. DNA for the CDR3: TGCGCCAGCAGCTCAGGACAGGGGGTGAGCAATGAGCAGTTCTTC. Translating it yields CASSSGQGVSNEQFF.

The chain couples TRBV18 to TRBJ1-1; no firm D call. Per the germline V gene, CDR1 is KGHSH and CDR2 is LQKENI. Deletions cut 6 bases from V and 8 bases from J, with 10 bases between. There are 11 residues in the CDR3. The CDR3 sequence: CASSTSPEAFF. DNA for the CDR3: TGTGCCAGCTCTACAAGTCCCGAAGCTTTCTTT.

The V gene is TRBV9, the J gene TRBJ2-5; TRBD1 aligns across 10 bases. The CDR3 length is 15 residues. Per the germline V gene, CDR1 is SGDLS and CDR2 is YYNGEE. Unmatched junction bases numbered 7, after V lost 3 bases and J lost 5 bases. This chain's CDR3 is CASSARQGAMETQYF. The CDR3 region has the DNA TGTGCCAGCAGCGCCCGACAGGGGGCAATGGAGACCCAGTACTTC.

This clone has only one observation. The junction differs from germline at one of its ends, possibly a read error. This chain joins TRBV7-9 and TRBJ1-2, with TRBD1 as a possible D gene (5 bases). CDR1 is SEHNR and CDR2 is FQNEAQ in the germline V gene (reference sequence). The CDR3 consists of 16 residues. The CDR3 loop reads CSSSALTVRLGYGYTF. The CDR3 region has the DNA TGTTCCAGCAGCGCCTTGACAGTCCGCCTTGGCTATGGCTACACCTTC.

The J gene is TRBJ2-1, the V gene TRBV6-6; the D gene is possibly TRBD1 (5 bases). Trimming took off 6 bases at V and 3 bases at J, with 18 bases between the two ends. Germline assignment: CDR1 MNHNY and CDR2 SVGAGI (reference sequence). There are 16 residues in the CDR3. This chain's CDR3 is CASSLRGSHDYNEQFF. CDR3 DNA sequence: TGTGCCAGCAGCCTAAGGGGCTCCCACGACTACAATGAGCAGTTCTTC.

The rearrangement uses TRBV7-9 and TRBJ2-1; TRBD2 matches at 11 bases. Trimming removed 4 bases from V and 4 bases from J; junction bases left unmatched: 6. The CDR3 length is 16 residues. Germline CDR1 SEHNR, CDR2 FQNEAQ (reference sequence). The CDR3 here is CASSSDTSGRYNEQFF. CDR3 coding DNA: TGTGCCAGCAGCTCAGACACTAGCGGGAGATACAATGAGCAGTTCTTC.

The genes are TRBV28 and TRBJ2-7, with TRBD2 matching 10 bases. V trimming: 6 bases; J trimming: 0 bases; junction bases outside the gene matches: 5. The germline gives CDR1 MDHEN, CDR2 SYDVKM. The CDR3 runs 15 residues. Here the CDR3 reads CASSYSGRTSYEQYF. CDR3 bases: TGTGCCAGCAGCTATAGCGGGAGGACCTCCTACGAGCAGTACTTC.

The chain recombines TRBV10-3 with TRBJ2-2; 7 positions agree with TRBD2. This CDR3 is built from 16 residues. The V and J ends lost 2 bases and 4 bases, in that order; junction bases with no gene match: 7. From germline, CDR1 is ENHRY and CDR2 SYGVKD. The CDR3 region is CAISEGGGEGTGELFF. The CDR3 DNA is TGTGCCATCAGTGAGGGGGGGGGTGAGGGCACCGGGGAGCTGTTTTTT.

The gene calls are TRBV9 and TRBJ2-1, with D perhaps TRBD2 (5 bases). Germline values: CDR1 SGDLS, CDR2 YYNGEE. The CDR3 runs to 16 residues. V was pared by 0 bases and J by 5 bases, with 15 bases between. The CDR3 reads CASSVDPRGRDNEQFF. CDR3 nucleotides: TGTGCCAGCAGCGTAGACCCACGTGGGCGGGACAATGAGCAGTTCTTC.

This chain uses TRBV5-1 with TRBJ2-2; D gene unclear. The V end lost 2 bases, the J end lost 0 bases, and 8 bases lay between the germline ends. There are 15 residues in the CDR3. Germline V gene lookup returns CDR1 SGHRS and CDR2 YFSETQ. The CDR3: CASSFGPPNTGELFF. CDR3 in DNA: TGCGCCAGCAGCTTTGGCCCGCCGAACACCGGGGAGCTGTTTTTT.

Written as DNA, the CDR3 is TGTGCCAGCAGTGAAGCGAGCCCGGGACAAAGATTTAATGAAAAACTGTTTTTT. Translated, it gives CASSEASPGQRFNEKLFF. The rearrangement uses TRBV6-1 and TRBJ1-4; a possible D gene is TRBD1 (6 bases). This CDR3 contains 18 residues. In germline, CDR1 is MNHNS, CDR2 SASEGT. The V and J ends lost 0 bases and 4 bases respectively, with 18 bases between them.

The chain carries TRBV5-1 and TRBJ2-1; TRBD1 aligns across 8 bases. The CDR3 is 14 amino acids. In germline, CDR1 is SGHRS, CDR2 YFSETQ. J gave up 5 bases and V 4 bases, and 5 bases lay outside the gene matches. The CDR3 protein is CASSLRGLNNEQFF. The CDR3 DNA follows: TGCGCCAGCAGCCTCAGGGGGCTAAACAATGAGCAGTTCTTC.

This clone was picked up one time. Other DNA variants within this sample encode the same CDR3. The rearrangement links TRBV5-1 to TRBJ2-3, with D possibly matching TRBD2 (6 bases). The CDR3 loop spans 16 amino acids. Trimming shortened V by 0 bases and J by 0 bases, and 11 bases separated the two germline ends. In germline, CDR1 is SGHRS, CDR2 YFSETQ. DNA of the CDR3: TGCGCCAGCAGCTTGGGTTTGGCGGGGAGCACAGATACGCAGTATTTT. Its protein product is CASSLGLAGSTDTQYF. Supplemented by reference TRBV5-1 and TRBJ2-3, the full variable domain reads KAGVTQTPRYLIKTRGQQVTLSCSPISGHRSVSWYQQTPGQGLQFLFEYFSETQRNKGNFPGRFSGRQFSNSRSEMNVSTLELGDSALYLCASSLGLAGSTDTQYFGPGTRLTVL.

The J gene is TRBJ1-2, the V gene TRBV7-9; D remains ambiguous. V dropped 7 bases and J dropped 3 bases, with 12 bases sitting between them. Germline CDR1 and CDR2: SEHNR and FQNEAQ (reference sequence). CDR3 length: 13 amino acids. In DNA form, the CDR3 reads TGTGCCAGCACCAATTCGGACTACTATGGCTACACCTTC. Residues: CASTNSDYYGYTF. The full variable domain, in which reference TRBV7-9 and TRBJ1-2 provide the parts outside the CDR3, is DTGVSQNPRHKITKRGQNVTFRCDPISEHNRLYWYRQTLGQGPEFLTYFQNEAQLEKSRLLSDRFSAERPKGSFSTLEIQRTEQGDSAMYLCASTNSDYYGYTFGSGTRLTVV.

Of note for this clone: A read error may account for a junction end that differs from germline. The same CDR3 arises from other DNA sequences in this sample as well. The chain uses TRBV7-9 and TRBJ2-7; D might be TRBD2 (6 bases). This CDR3 spans 12 amino acids. CDR1 and CDR2 from the germline V gene are SEHNR and FQNEAQ (reference sequence). The CDR3 DNA is TGTTCCAGCGGAGACGGGAGCTACGAGCAGTACTTC. This codes for CSSGDGSYEQYF. The whole variable domain, remainder taken from reference TRBV7-9 and TRBJ2-7, is DTGVSQNPRHKITKRGQNVTFRCDPISEHNRLYWYRQTLGQGPEFLTYFQNEAQLEKSRLLSDRFSAERPKGSFSTLEIQRTEQGDSAMYLCSSGDGSYEQYFGPGTRLTVT.

V is TRBV5-1 and J is TRBJ2-3; 12 bases match TRBD2. Germline CDR1 is SGHRS and CDR2 is YFSETQ. The length of the CDR3 is 16 residues. V lost 5 bases to trimming and J lost 7 bases; unmatched junction nucleotides: 11. For the CDR3, the DNA is TGCGCCAGCAGTCAAAGGACTAGCGGGATAGGAAATACGCAGTATTTT. Its protein product is CASSQRTSGIGNTQYF.

This chain links TRBV5-1 with TRBJ1-3; D possibly corresponds to TRBD2 (5 bases). The J call may not be correct, given that the DNA end is closer to TRBJ2-2. This CDR3 region has 15 residues. The V gene's germline CDR1 is SGHRS and CDR2 YFSETQ. The CDR3 sequence: CASSLASLNTGELFF. The CDR3 DNA sequence: TGCGCCAGCAGCTTGGCTAGCCTGAACACCGGGGAGCTGTTTTTT.

The rearrangement joins TRBV5-4 to TRBJ1-1, with D tentatively TRBD1 (6 bases). The V end was cut by 0 bases, the J end by 1 base, with 19 bases between. The CDR3 sequence is 18 residues long. Germline V gives CDR1 SGHNT, CDR2 YYREEE (reference sequence). The CDR3 protein is CASSLGALDSYSNTEAFF. DNA for the CDR3: TGTGCCAGCAGCTTGGGAGCCCTGGACAGTTATTCGAACACTGAAGCTTTCTTT. Full variable domain (outside the CDR3, taken from reference TRBV5-4 and TRBJ1-1): ETGVTQSPTHLIKTRGQQVTLRCSSQSGHNTVSWYQQALGQGPQFIFQYYREEENGRGNFPPRFSGLQFPNYSSELNVNALELDDSALYLCASSLGALDSYSNTEAFFGQGTRLTVV.

The V call is TRBV4-3, the J call TRBJ2-5; D is unresolved. The CDR3 totals 13 residues. Trimming shortened V by 0 bases and J by 2 bases, and 4 bases separated the two germline ends. The V gene's germline CDR1 is LGHNA and CDR2 YSLEER. CDR3 amino acids: CASSQERQETQYF. The DNA of the CDR3 is TGCGCCAGCAGCCAAGAGCGTCAAGAGACCCAGTACTTC.

The rearrangement joins TRBV29-1 to TRBJ2-1, with D possibly matching TRBD2 (6 bases). The CDR3 extends over 12 amino acids. V lost 7 bases and J 6 bases, leaving 13 bases between the germline ends. Germline V gene lookup returns CDR1 SQVTM and CDR2 ANQGSEA. The CDR3 region is CSGRLEPNEQFF. CDR3 in DNA: TGCAGCGGCAGACTAGAACCCAATGAGCAGTTCTTC.

A few counts support this clone. The chain employs TRBV6-6 and TRBJ1-4, with D unresolved. Trimming left V 5 bases short and J 7 bases short, with 11 bases between. The germline V gene encodes CDR1 MNHNY and CDR2 SVGAGI (reference sequence). CDR3 length equals 13 residues. The CDR3 reads CASSKREGEKLFF. In DNA, the CDR3 is TGTGCCAGCAGTAAAAGGGAGGGTGAAAAACTGTTTTTT.